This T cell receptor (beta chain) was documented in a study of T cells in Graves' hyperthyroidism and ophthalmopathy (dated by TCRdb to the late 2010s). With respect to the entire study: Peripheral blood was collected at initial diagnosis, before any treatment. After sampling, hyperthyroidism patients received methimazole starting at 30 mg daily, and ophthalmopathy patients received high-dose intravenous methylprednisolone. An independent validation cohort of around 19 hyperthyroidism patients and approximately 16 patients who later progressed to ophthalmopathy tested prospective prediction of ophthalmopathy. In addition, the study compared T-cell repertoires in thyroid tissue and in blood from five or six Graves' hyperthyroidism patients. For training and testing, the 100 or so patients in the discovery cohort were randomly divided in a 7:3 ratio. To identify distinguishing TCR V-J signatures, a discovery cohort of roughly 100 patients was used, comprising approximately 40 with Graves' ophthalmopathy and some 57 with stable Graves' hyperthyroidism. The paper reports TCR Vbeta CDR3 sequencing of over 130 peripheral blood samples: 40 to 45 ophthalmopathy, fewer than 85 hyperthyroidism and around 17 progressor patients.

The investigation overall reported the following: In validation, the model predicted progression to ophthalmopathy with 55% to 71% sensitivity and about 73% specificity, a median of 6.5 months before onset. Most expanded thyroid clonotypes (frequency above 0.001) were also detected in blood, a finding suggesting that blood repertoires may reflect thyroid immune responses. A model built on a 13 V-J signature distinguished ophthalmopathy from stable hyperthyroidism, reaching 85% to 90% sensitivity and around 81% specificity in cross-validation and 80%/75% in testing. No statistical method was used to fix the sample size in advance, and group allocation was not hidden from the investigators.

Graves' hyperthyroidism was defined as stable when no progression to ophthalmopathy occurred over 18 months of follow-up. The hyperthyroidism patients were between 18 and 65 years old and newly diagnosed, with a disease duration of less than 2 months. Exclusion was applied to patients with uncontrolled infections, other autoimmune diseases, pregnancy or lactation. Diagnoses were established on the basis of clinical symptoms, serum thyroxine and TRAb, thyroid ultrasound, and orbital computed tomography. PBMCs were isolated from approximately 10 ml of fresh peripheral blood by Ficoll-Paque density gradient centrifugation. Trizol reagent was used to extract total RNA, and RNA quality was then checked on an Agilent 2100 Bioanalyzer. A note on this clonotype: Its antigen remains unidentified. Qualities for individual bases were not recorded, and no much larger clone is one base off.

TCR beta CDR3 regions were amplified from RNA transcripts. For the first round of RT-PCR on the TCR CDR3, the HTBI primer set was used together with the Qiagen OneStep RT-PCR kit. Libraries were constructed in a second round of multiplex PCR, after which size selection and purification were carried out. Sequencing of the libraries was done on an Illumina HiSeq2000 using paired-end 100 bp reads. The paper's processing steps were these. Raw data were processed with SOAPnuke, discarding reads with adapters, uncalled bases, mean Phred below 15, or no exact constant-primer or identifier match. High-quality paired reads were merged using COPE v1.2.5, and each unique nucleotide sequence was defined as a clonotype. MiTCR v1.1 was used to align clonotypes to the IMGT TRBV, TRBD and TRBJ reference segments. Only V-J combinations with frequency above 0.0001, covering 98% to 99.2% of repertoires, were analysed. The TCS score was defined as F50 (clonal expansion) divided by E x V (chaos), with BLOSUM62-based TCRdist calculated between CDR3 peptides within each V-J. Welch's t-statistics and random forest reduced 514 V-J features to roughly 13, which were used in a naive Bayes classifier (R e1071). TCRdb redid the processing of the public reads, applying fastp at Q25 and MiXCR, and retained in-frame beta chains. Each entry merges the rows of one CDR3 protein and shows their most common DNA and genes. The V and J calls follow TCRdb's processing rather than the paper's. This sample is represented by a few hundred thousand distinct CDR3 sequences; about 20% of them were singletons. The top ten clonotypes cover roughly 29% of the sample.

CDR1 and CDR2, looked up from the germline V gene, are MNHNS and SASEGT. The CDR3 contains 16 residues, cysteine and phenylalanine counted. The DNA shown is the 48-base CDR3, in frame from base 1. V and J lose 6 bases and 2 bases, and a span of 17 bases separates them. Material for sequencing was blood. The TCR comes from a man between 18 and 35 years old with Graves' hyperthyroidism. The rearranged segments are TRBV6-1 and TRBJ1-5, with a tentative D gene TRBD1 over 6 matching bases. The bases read TGTGCCAGCAGACAGGGACAAGGACAGCGCAATCAGCCCCAGCATTTT. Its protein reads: CASRQGQGQRNQPQHF.